These T cell receptor beta chains were read from a single sample in a study of blood T cell repertoires in COVID-19. Sequenced by immunoSEQ multiplex PCR; TCRdb stores in-frame clones only, minus some. The sample shows over 65,000 clones, around four fifths of them seen only once. The sample consisted of peripheral blood. Source of these receptors: a man aged 80 or over with active or convalescent COVID-19. The CDR3 runs from the conserved cysteine through the conserved F or W. D genes are given only for firm matches. The size entry is marked missing in some rows and otherwise reads once, few, many or a size class.

J: TRBJ1-3
V: TRBV6-1
size: NA
D: NA
DNA: TGTGCCAGCAGTGAAGCGCCGACAGCTGGAAACACCATATATTTT
CDR3: CASSEAPTAGNTIYF

J: TRBJ1-1
V: TRBV6-1
size: few
D: TRBD1
DNA: TGTGCCAGCAGTGATGGTACAGGGGGTTTCACTGAAGCTTTCTTT
CDR3: CASSDGTGGFTEAFF

J: TRBJ2-3
V: TRBV5-1
size: NA
D: NA
DNA: TGCGCCAGCAGCTTGAACAGCCTAGATACGCAGTATTTT
CDR3: CASSLNSLDTQYF

J: TRBJ1-5
V: TRBV29-1
size: NA
D: TRBD1
DNA: TGCAGCGTCGGGACAGGGGGCGGTCAGCCCCAGCATTTT
CDR3: CSVGTGGGQPQHF

J: TRBJ2-6
V: TRBV14
size: NA
D: TRBD1
DNA: TGTGCCAGCAGCCTTCCCAACAGGGGGCGAGGGGCCAACGTCCTGACTTTC
CDR3: CASSLPNRGRGANVLTF

J: TRBJ1-2
V: TRBV18
size: NA
D: TRBD1
DNA: TGTGCCAGCTCACCGTCGGGACAGGGGGCTTATTATGGCTACACCTTC
CDR3: CASSPSGQGAYYGYTF

J: TRBJ2-2
V: TRBV7-2
size: NA
D: NA
DNA: TGTGCCAGCAGCTTTAGGAGGGGGCGAAACACCGGGGAGCTGTTTTTT
CDR3: CASSFRRGRNTGELFF

J: TRBJ2-3
V: TRBV27
size: few
D: TRBD2
DNA: TGTGCCAGCAGGCCCCGGGGGGGCACAGATACGCAGTATTTT
CDR3: CASRPRGGTDTQYF

J: TRBJ1-1
V: TRBV11-3
size: NA
D: NA
DNA: TGTGCCAGCAGCTTAAAGAGGGACACTGAAGCTTTCTTT
CDR3: CASSLKRDTEAFF

J: TRBJ1-6
V: TRBV5-5
size: few
D: NA
DNA: TGTGCCAGCAGCTTATCCCATGGCAATTCACCCCTCCACTTT
CDR3: CASSLSHGNSPLHF

J: TRBJ1-2
V: TRBV5-1
size: NA
D: NA
DNA: TGCGCCAGCAGCTTGGCCGGGTTTGGCTACACCTTC
CDR3: CASSLAGFGYTF

J: TRBJ2-5
V: TRBV5-5
size: NA
D: NA
DNA: TGTGCCAGCAGCTGGACAGTCCAAGAGACCCAGTACTTC
CDR3: CASSWTVQETQYF

J: TRBJ2-5
V: TRBV2
size: NA
D: NA
DNA: TGTGCCAGCAGTGAAGGACTAGTACAAGAGACCCAGTACTTC
CDR3: CASSEGLVQETQYF

J: TRBJ1-2
V: TRBV28
size: NA
D: NA
DNA: TGTGCCAGCAGTTTGGTCAGGGGTGTGTCCTATGGCTACACCTTC
CDR3: CASSLVRGVSYGYTF

J: TRBJ1-2
V: TRBV5-1
size: once
D: NA
DNA: TGCGCCAGCAGCGACCAGGGCAGTTACTATGGCTACACCTTC
CDR3: CASSDQGSYYGYTF

J: TRBJ2-1
V: TRBV5-5
size: NA
D: NA
DNA: TGTGCCAGCAGCTTTGTGACAGCGGGCGAGCAGTTCTTC
CDR3: CASSFVTAGEQFF

J: TRBJ2-2
V: TRBV24-1
size: NA
D: TRBD2
DNA: TGTGCCACCAGTGGACTAGCGGGAGGCGCCGGGGAGCTGTTTTTT
CDR3: CATSGLAGGAGELFF

J: TRBJ1-1
V: TRBV2
size: NA
D: NA
DNA: TGTGCCAGCACACCTCAACGGGGGGGCTCGTACACTGAAGCTTTCTTT
CDR3: CASTPQRGGSYTEAFF

J: TRBJ2-4
V: TRBV11-2
size: NA
D: NA
DNA: TGTGCCAGCAGCTCGGGACACCAAAACATTCAGTACTTC
CDR3: CASSSGHQNIQYF

J: TRBJ2-5
V: TRBV20-1
size: NA
D: NA
DNA: TGCAGTGCTAGTTCCTCACAGCAACGCGGGCCCCAGTACTTC
CDR3: CSASSSQQRGPQYF

J: TRBJ1-2
V: TRBV11-3
size: once
D: TRBD1
DNA: TGTGCCAGCAGCCTAACAGGGGTTTATGGCTACACCTTC
CDR3: CASSLTGVYGYTF

J: TRBJ2-1
V: TRBV5-8
size: NA
D: TRBD2
DNA: TGTGCCAGCAGCACGGGGACTAGCGGGAGGAACAATGAGCAGTTCTTC
CDR3: CASSTGTSGRNNEQFF

J: TRBJ1-2
V: TRBV5-1
size: NA
D: NA
DNA: TGCGCCAGCAGCTTGCAGGGTACTGGGTATGGCTACACCTTC
CDR3: CASSLQGTGYGYTF

J: TRBJ1-4
V: TRBV6-6
size: NA
D: TRBD1
DNA: TGTGCCAGCAGTTTGACAGGGTCTAATGAAAAACTGTTTTTT
CDR3: CASSLTGSNEKLFF

J: TRBJ1-1
V: TRBV18
size: NA
D: NA
DNA: TGTGCCAGCTCACCTTCCAGGGCAGACACTGAAGCTTTCTTT
CDR3: CASSPSRADTEAFF

J: TRBJ1-2
V: TRBV18
size: once
D: TRBD1
DNA: TGTGCCAGCTCACCACCGGGTAGGGGGCTCCTCGATGGCTACACCTTC
CDR3: CASSPPGRGLLDGYTF

J: TRBJ2-2
V: TRBV24-1
size: NA
D: TRBD1
DNA: TGTGCCACCAGTAAAGGGACAGGGAGGACCGGGGAGCTGTTTTTT
CDR3: CATSKGTGRTGELFF

J: TRBJ1-5
V: TRBV12-3/TRBV12-4
size: NA
D: NA
DNA: TGTGCCAGCAGTTTGACTTCGTTCCAGCATTTT
CDR3: CASSLTSFQHF

J: TRBJ2-5
V: TRBV7-9
size: NA
D: TRBD1
DNA: TGTGCCAGCAGCTTAATGGGGTTACAGGGGGCCGGAGAGACCCAGTACTTC
CDR3: CASSLMGLQGAGETQYF

J: TRBJ1-5
V: TRBV19
size: NA
D: TRBD1
DNA: TGTGCCAGCCACGGACAGGGTTCAAGCAATCAGCCCCAGCATTTT
CDR3: CASHGQGSSNQPQHF

J: TRBJ2-1
V: TRBV19
size: NA
D: TRBD2
DNA: TGTGCCAGTGCCAGACTAGCGGGTATCAAGAATGAGCAGTTCTTC
CDR3: CASARLAGIKNEQFF

J: TRBJ1-5
V: TRBV27
size: NA
D: NA
DNA: TGTGCCAGCAGCAGTAGGCAGCGGAATCAGCCCCAGCATTTT
CDR3: CASSSRQRNQPQHF

J: TRBJ1-1
V: TRBV2
size: NA
D: TRBD1
DNA: TGTGCCAGTCGGACAGGGGGGAACACTGAAGCTTTCTTT
CDR3: CASRTGGNTEAFF

J: TRBJ2-5
V: TRBV6-2/TRBV6-3
size: NA
D: NA
DNA: TGTGCCAGCAGTTATCGAACTTCTTACCAAGAGACCCAGTACTTC
CDR3: CASSYRTSYQETQYF

J: TRBJ2-5
V: TRBV5-1
size: NA
D: TRBD2
DNA: TGCGCCAGCAGCTTGTCTCGGGGGGACGAGACCCAGTACTTC
CDR3: CASSLSRGDETQYF

J: TRBJ1-2
V: TRBV11-3
size: NA
D: TRBD1
DNA: TGTGCCAGCAGCTTGACAGGGGGGGATCCTTTTGGCTACACCTTC
CDR3: CASSLTGGDPFGYTF

J: TRBJ1-5
V: TRBV6-5
size: NA
D: NA
DNA: TGTGCCAGCACGGTTTATAGCAATCAGCCCCAGCATTTT
CDR3: CASTVYSNQPQHF

J: TRBJ1-3
V: TRBV6-5
size: NA
D: NA
DNA: TGTGCCAGCAGACCCCCGGGGAGGTCGGGAAACACCATATATTTT
CDR3: CASRPPGRSGNTIYF

J: TRBJ1-1
V: TRBV5-5
size: NA
D: NA
DNA: TGTGCCAGCAGCTTGGCATCCCAGGTTGCTGAAGCTTTCTTT
CDR3: CASSLASQVAEAFF

J: TRBJ1-4
V: TRBV5-1
size: NA
D: NA
DNA: TGCGCCAGCAGCTTGGCCGGTCCTGCTAATGAAAAACTGTTTTTT
CDR3: CASSLAGPANEKLFF

J: TRBJ1-2
V: TRBV5-6
size: NA
D: TRBD1
DNA: TGTGCCAGCAGCCTGGGACAGGGTGGGGATGGCTACACCTTC
CDR3: CASSLGQGGDGYTF

J: TRBJ2-1
V: TRBV14
size: NA
D: NA
DNA: TGTGCCAGCAGCCTGACGGACTCCAATGTGCGGTTCTTC
CDR3: CASSLTDSNVRFF

J: TRBJ2-6
V: TRBV24-1
size: NA
D: TRBD1
DNA: TGTGCCACCAGTCAACAGGGGACCCACTCTGGGGCCAACGTCCTGACTTTC
CDR3: CATSQQGTHSGANVLTF

J: TRBJ2-2
V: TRBV11-2
size: NA
D: NA
DNA: TGTGCCAGCAGCCCGACAGGCACCGGGGAGCTGTTTTTT
CDR3: CASSPTGTGELFF

J: TRBJ2-2
V: TRBV7-9
size: NA
D: NA
DNA: TGTGCCAGCAGTATCAGCAGTGGAGGAAACACCGGGGAGCTGTTTTTT
CDR3: CASSISSGGNTGELFF

J: TRBJ2-5
V: TRBV11-1
size: once
D: NA
DNA: TGTGCCAGCAGCTTGGGGCAGCAAGAGACCCAGTACTTC
CDR3: CASSLGQQETQYF

J: TRBJ1-3
V: TRBV9
size: NA
D: TRBD1
DNA: TGTGCCAGCAGCGTAACCACAGGGGGCGGTGGAAACACCATATATTTT
CDR3: CASSVTTGGGGNTIYF

J: TRBJ2-2
V: TRBV19
size: NA
D: NA
DNA: TGTGCCAGTAGTATAGGGGCCACCGGGGAGCTGTTTTTT
CDR3: CASSIGATGELFF

J: TRBJ2-5
V: TRBV5-5
size: NA
D: NA
DNA: TGTGCCAGCAGCTTGGCCCCAGGGGCAGGGGAGACCCAGTACTTC
CDR3: CASSLAPGAGETQYF

J: TRBJ2-1
V: TRBV18
size: many
D: NA
DNA: TGTGCCAGCTCACCCTTTAACTCCTACAATGAGCAGTTCTTC
CDR3: CASSPFNSYNEQFF

J: TRBJ2-3
V: TRBV2
size: NA
D: TRBD1
DNA: TGTGCCGCAGCGCCAGGGGGTTTGGTGTATACGCAGTATTTT
CDR3: CAAAPGGLVYTQYF

J: TRBJ2-3
V: TRBV2
size: few
D: TRBD2
DNA: TGTGCCAGCAGTGCCTCCGGGACTAGCGGGAGGGGGACAGATACGCAGTATTTT
CDR3: CASSASGTSGRGTDTQYF

J: TRBJ2-3
V: TRBV9
size: NA
D: NA
DNA: TGTGCCAGCAGCCCCCACAGGGCAGATACGCAGTATTTT
CDR3: CASSPHRADTQYF

J: TRBJ2-1
V: TRBV25-1
size: NA
D: TRBD2
DNA: TGTGCCAGCAGTGTACTAGCGACGGAGCAGTTCTTC
CDR3: CASSVLATEQFF

J: TRBJ2-3
V: TRBV6-5
size: NA
D: TRBD1
DNA: TGTGCCAGCAGTCGGGACAGAAACACAGATACGCAGTATTTT
CDR3: CASSRDRNTDTQYF

J: TRBJ1-1
V: TRBV29-1
size: NA
D: TRBD1
DNA: TGCAGCGTGGAGGGACAGGCAAACACTGAAGCTTTCTTT
CDR3: CSVEGQANTEAFF

J: TRBJ1-5
V: TRBV18
size: NA
D: TRBD1
DNA: TGTGCCAGCTCCCTCAGGGGGAATCAGCCCCAGCATTTT
CDR3: CASSLRGNQPQHF

J: TRBJ2-1
V: TRBV14
size: NA
D: NA
DNA: TGTGCCAGCAGCCAAGATCGGACAGTGGGTCGGAATGAGCAGTTCTTC
CDR3: CASSQDRTVGRNEQFF

J: TRBJ1-1
V: TRBV12-3/TRBV12-4
size: NA
D: NA
DNA: TGTGCCAGCAGCTCAAGCCTGAACACTGAAGCTTTCTTT
CDR3: CASSSSLNTEAFF